These 28 T cell receptor beta chains came from one sample sequenced in a study of shared clonotypes between healthy human individuals. TCRdb's table, derived via immunoSEQ multiplex PCR, lists solely in-frame clones and lacks some. The sample carries fewer than 1.8 million clones, 98% recorded once. The sample taken for sequencing was naive CD4+ T cells sorted from blood. Subset here: CD45RA+ positively selected. All receptors come from a man aged 25-40 years in good health.

This sequence joins TRBV6-1 and TRBJ1-4; the D is unclear. V dropped 7 bases and J dropped 2 bases, with 11 bases sitting between them. Germline CDR1 reads MNHNS; CDR2 reads SASEGT. The CDR3 is 14 amino acids. The CDR3: CASTKGGTNEKLFF. CDR3 sequence (DNA): TGTGCCAGCACGAAGGGTGGTACTAATGAAAAACTGTTTTTT.

The chain combines TRBV15 with TRBJ1-1, with D uncertain. Trimming left V 1 base short and J 0 bases short, with 9 bases between. The CDR3 loop spans 15 amino acids. The germline CDR1 and CDR2 sequences are LNHNV and YYDKDF (reference sequence). CDR3 loop: CATSRVTGVNTEAFF. CDR3 DNA: TGTGCCACCAGCAGAGTAACCGGAGTGAACACTGAAGCTTTCTTT.

The chain links TRBV5-4 to TRBJ1-4; TRBD1 matches at 8 bases. CDR1 is SGHNT and CDR2 is YYREEE in the germline V gene (reference sequence). J gave up 5 bases and V 5 bases, and 8 bases lay outside the gene matches. The CDR3 contains 15 residues. In DNA form, the CDR3 reads TGTGCCAGCAGTAATACAGGGGGACCAAATGAAAAACTGTTTTTT. Residues: CASSNTGGPNEKLFF.

J is TRBJ2-1 and V is TRBV10-3; D possibly corresponds to TRBD1 (5 bases). The CDR3 extends over 12 amino acids. CDR1 ENHRY and CDR2 SYGVKD come from the germline V gene. V lost 3 bases, J lost 6 bases, and 6 bases lay in between. The CDR3 loop is CAISDRANEQFF. The DNA of the CDR3 is TGTGCCATCAGTGACAGGGCCAATGAGCAGTTCTTC.

To note about this clone: This CDR3 is also generated by other DNA sequences in the sample. The CDR3 region is CASSSTYEQYF. The DNA for the CDR3 is TGTGCCAGCAGCTCCACATACGAGCAGTACTTC. The genes are TRBV7-6 and TRBJ2-7; D gene uncertain. Germline V gene sequence: CDR1 SGHVS, CDR2 FNYEAQ. V was pared by 4 bases and J by 4 bases, with 5 bases between. The CDR3 has 11 amino acids.

V is TRBV4-1 and J is TRBJ1-3; unclear D gene. CDR3 length: 18 residues. Trimming removed 0 bases from V and 0 bases from J, with 15 bases in between. Germline loops: CDR1 MGHRA, CDR2 YSYEKL. CDR3 coding DNA: TGCGCCAGCAGCCAAGAGGGTAAAGGAGAAGACTCTGGAAACACCATATATTTT. It yields the protein CASSQEGKGEDSGNTIYF.

This clone was picked up one time. This chain's CDR3 is CASSLYRQGYTF. CDR3 DNA sequence: TGTGCCAGCAGTTTGTACAGGCAGGGCTACACCTTC. This chain joins TRBV28 and TRBJ1-2; D is perhaps TRBD1 (5 bases). Germline V CDR1 and CDR2: MDHEN, SYDVKM. Trimming left V 3 bases short and J 8 bases short, with 10 bases between. There are 12 residues in the CDR3.

Details on this clone: Other DNA sequences in the same sample also yield this CDR3. The V call is TRBV5-1, the J call TRBJ2-6; D is unresolved. The ends were cut back, 3 bases at V and 1 base at J, with 8 bases in the middle. Germline V gives CDR1 SGHRS, CDR2 YFSETQ. CDR3 length equals 15 residues. In DNA form, the CDR3 reads TGCGCCAGCAGCTCTCGCCCGTCTGGGGCCAACGTCCTGACTTTC. This codes for CASSSRPSGANVLTF.

Remarks on this clone: Other DNA sequences in the sample encode the same CDR3. The CDR3 protein is CASSPPGGNTEAFF. The CDR3 DNA follows: TGTGCCAGCAGCCCCCCGGGGGGCAACACTGAAGCTTTCTTT. V and J are TRBV27 and TRBJ1-1; the D gene is possibly TRBD1 (6 bases). V was clipped by 6 bases and J by 2 bases, with 13 bases between them. The CDR3 length is 14 residues. The germline V gene encodes CDR1 MNHEY and CDR2 SMNVEV (reference sequence).

The CDR3 bases are TGTGCCAGCAGTTTACCGGGCGGCTATGGCTACACCTTC. Translated, it gives CASSLPGGYGYTF. The J gene is TRBJ1-2, the V gene TRBV27; D unclear. The germline V and J ends were trimmed by 2 bases and 4 bases, with 8 bases remaining between them. The CDR3 covers 13 residues. In germline, CDR1 is MNHEY, CDR2 SMNVEV (reference sequence).

The table lists this clone with a count of one. V is TRBV5-1 and J is TRBJ2-7, with a weak D call TRBD2 (6 bases). The CDR3 is 14 amino acids. Trimming stripped 4 bases from V and 2 bases from J, with 13 bases between. Per the germline V gene, CDR1 is SGHRS and CDR2 is YFSETQ. The CDR3: CASSPGDFPYEQYF. The CDR3 DNA reads as TGCGCCAGCAGCCCGGGGGACTTTCCCTACGAGCAGTACTTC. Full variable domain (outside the CDR3, taken from reference TRBV5-1 and TRBJ2-7): KAGVTQTPRYLIKTRGQQVTLSCSPISGHRSVSWYQQTPGQGLQFLFEYFSETQRNKGNFPGRFSGRQFSNSRSEMNVSTLELGDSALYLCASSPGDFPYEQYFGPGTRLTVT.

The chain recombines TRBV11-2 with TRBJ2-7; 12 bases align to TRBD2. Germline assignment: CDR1 SGHAT and CDR2 FQNNGV. V lost 0 bases, J lost 3 bases, and 12 bases stayed unmatched. The CDR3 has 19 residues. CDR3 residues: CASSLEGWASGRAFYEQYF. CDR3 DNA: TGTGCCAGCAGCTTAGAGGGTTGGGCTAGCGGGAGGGCGTTCTACGAGCAGTACTTC. The full variable domain, rest sourced from reference TRBV11-2 and TRBJ2-7, is EAGVAQSPRYKIIEKRQSVAFWCNPISGHATLYWYQQILGQGPKLLIQFQNNGVVDDSQLPKDRFSAERLKGVDSTLKIQPAKLEDSAVYLCASSLEGWASGRAFYEQYFGPGTRLTVT.

The rearrangement links TRBV2 to TRBJ2-1, with D perhaps given as TRBD1 or TRBD2 (5 bases each). This CDR3 spans 16 amino acids. Germline V gives CDR1 SNHLY, CDR2 FYNNEI. The V gene lost 6 bases and the J gene lost 9 bases, with 24 bases spanning the gap. As DNA, the CDR3 is TGTGCCAGCAGGGAGGACCGGGACCTATGGGGGAGTGAGCAGTTCTTC. As protein: CASREDRDLWGSEQFF.

This chain links TRBV4-2 with TRBJ2-3, with 9 bases identical to TRBD2. The CDR3 spans 20 residues. The ends lost 3 bases at V and 1 base at J; junction bases unmatched: 17. The germline V gene has CDR1 LGHNA and CDR2 YNFKEQ. CDR3 bases: TGTGCCAGCAGCCACGAAGGGGGCCAAGGGACTAGCAGCCGCACAGATACGCAGTATTTT. This encodes CASSHEGGQGTSSRTDTQYF.

The rearrangement joins TRBV6-1 to TRBJ2-1; the match to TRBD2 covers 14 bases. Germline V CDR1 and CDR2: MNHNS, SASEGT. This CDR3 region has 17 residues. Trimming cost V 0 bases and J 8 bases; bases outside gene matches: 6. This CDR3 is CASSEAGLAGVGDEQFF. Here the CDR3 DNA reads TGTGCCAGCAGTGAAGCGGGACTAGCGGGAGTCGGCGATGAGCAGTTCTTC.

J is TRBJ2-1 and V is TRBV5-4, with TRBD2 identical over 8 bases. CDR1 and CDR2 (germline): SGHNT, YYREEE (reference sequence). V lost 4 bases, J lost 12 bases, and 15 bases stayed unmatched. CDR3 size: 15 residues. CDR3 coding DNA: TGTGCCAGCAGCCCGGGACTAGAAGGGAATAATTGGCAGTTCTTC. Translation: CASSPGLEGNNWQFF.

The genes are TRBV18 and TRBJ2-3, with a weak D call TRBD2 (6 bases). The V end was cut by 3 bases, the J end by 2 bases, with 9 bases between. Germline CDR1 and CDR2: KGHSH and LQKENI. The CDR3 consists of 14 residues. CDR3 amino acids: CASSPTGATDTQYF. The DNA for the CDR3 is TGTGCCAGCTCACCCACGGGAGCCACAGATACGCAGTATTTT.

The rearrangement links TRBV7-7 to TRBJ2-2, with D unclear. Germline values: CDR1 SSHAT, CDR2 FNYEAQ (reference sequence). V lost 5 bases, J lost 5 bases, and 9 bases lay in between. This CDR3 is 13 amino acids long. The DNA of the CDR3 is TGTGCCAGCAGCAGAGACCGGACCGGGGAGCTGTTTTTT. This codes for CASSRDRTGELFF.

CDR3 DNA sequence: TGTGCCAGCAGCCCCGACGGCGGGTTAGCCAAAAACATTCAGTACTTC. It encodes CASSPDGGLAKNIQYF. This sequence joins TRBV5-4 and TRBJ2-4; D perhaps matches TRBD2 (5 bases). Germline V gene lookup returns CDR1 SGHNT and CDR2 YYREEE (reference sequence). Trimming took 4 bases from V and 0 from J, leaving 14 bases between them. The CDR3 loop spans 16 amino acids.

This rearrangement joins TRBV4-1 to TRBJ1-4, with D possibly being TRBD1 (5 bases). This CDR3 is built from 16 residues. Trimming removed 3 bases from V and 2 bases from J, with 13 bases in between. Germline CDR1 MGHRA, CDR2 YSYEKL. The CDR3 DNA follows: TGCGCCAGCAGCCAGGGTAGGGGATCCACTAATGAAAAACTGTTTTTT. Protein sequence: CASSQGRGSTNEKLFF.

The chain links TRBV2 to TRBJ2-7, with D unclear. CDR1 and CDR2 (germline): SNHLY, FYNNEI. This CDR3 has 11 amino acids. Between the trimmed V and J ends, which lost 8 bases and 3 bases, there was a span of 8 bases. The CDR3 sequence: CASEQNYEQYF. Written as DNA, the CDR3 is TGTGCCAGCGAACAAAACTACGAGCAGTACTTC.

This chain uses TRBV9 with TRBJ1-3, with 8 bases that match TRBD1. The CDR3 runs 17 residues. Germline CDR1 and CDR2: SGDLS and YYNGEE. The ends lost 0 bases at V and 0 bases at J; junction bases unmatched: 5. CDR3 DNA: TGTGCCAGCAGCGTAGGCGCAGGGGGCCGCTCTGGAAACACCATATATTTT. Translation gives CASSVGAGGRSGNTIYF.

The DNA of the CDR3 is TGCGCCAGCAGCCCGGGACAGGAAGATCAGCCCCAGCATTTT. This encodes CASSPGQEDQPQHF. The chain employs TRBV5-1 and TRBJ1-5, with 8 positions matching TRBD1. CDR3 length: 14 residues. The V gene's germline CDR1 is SGHRS and CDR2 YFSETQ. Trimming removed 4 bases from V and 5 bases from J; junction bases left unmatched: 5.

The chain has TRBV11-3 and TRBJ2-2; 11 bases are a match to TRBD2. This CDR3 contains 15 residues. Germline V gene lookup returns CDR1 SGHNT and CDR2 YENEEA. Trimming at V came to 5 bases and at J to 4 bases, leaving 3 bases not matched to a gene. The CDR3 bases are TGTGCCAGCAGCCCTCTAGCGGGAGGCACCGGGGAGCTGTTTTTT. Translated, it gives CASSPLAGGTGELFF. Full variable domain (outside the CDR3, taken from reference TRBV11-3 and TRBJ2-2): EAGVVQSPRYKIIEKKQPVAFWCNPISGHNTLYWYLQNLGQGPELLIRYENEEAVDDSQLPKDRFSAERLKGVDSTLKIQPAELGDSAVYLCASSPLAGGTGELFFGEGSRLTVL.

The rearrangement uses TRBV11-2 and TRBJ2-3, with a possible D match to TRBD2 (5 bases). V was clipped by 6 bases and J by 5 bases, with 15 bases between them. Germline-derived CDR1 and CDR2 are SGHAT and FQNNGV. CDR3 length: 14 residues. The CDR3 DNA reads TGTGCCAGCAGTTTCCCTTGGGCGGGAGATACGCAGTATTTT. Its translation is CASSFPWAGDTQYF.

The chain joins TRBV9 to TRBJ2-1, with D perhaps TRBD2 (5 bases). The CDR3 consists of 17 residues. Germline V gene lookup returns CDR1 SGDLS and CDR2 YYNGEE. The ends were cut back, 4 bases at V and 4 bases at J, with 21 bases in the middle. The CDR3 sequence: CASSNVGGLRFYNEQFF. The CDR3 nucleotides read TGTGCCAGCAGCAATGTAGGAGGACTGAGGTTTTACAATGAGCAGTTCTTC. Full variable domain (outside the CDR3, taken from reference TRBV9 and TRBJ2-1): DSGVTQTPKHLITATGQRVTLRCSPRSGDLSVYWYQQSLDQGLQFLIQYYNGEERAKGNILERFSAQQFPDLHSELNLSSLELGDSALYFCASSNVGGLRFYNEQFFGPGTRLTVL.

This rearrangement joins TRBV28 to TRBJ1-3; a weak D match, TRBD1 (5 bases). The CDR3 spans 15 residues. V lost 6 bases and J lost 2, with 14 bases in between. CDR1 MDHEN and CDR2 SYDVKM come from the germline V gene. The CDR3 region is CASRGSRGAGNTIYF. For the CDR3, the DNA is TGTGCCAGCAGAGGGTCTCGGGGGGCTGGAAACACCATATATTTT.

The chain joins TRBV7-8 to TRBJ2-4, with D perhaps given as TRBD1 or TRBD2 (5 bases each). This CDR3 is 17 amino acids long. CDR1 is SGHVS and CDR2 is FQNEAQ in the germline V gene. Trimming removed 1 base from V and 5 bases from J, with 18 bases in between. The CDR3 region has the DNA TGTGCCAGCAGCTTAGTTCTGGGGCTCGGAGCGGAAAACATTCAGTACTTC. It yields the protein CASSLVLGLGAENIQYF.